This T cell receptor beta chain was recorded in a study of beta chain features in type 1 diabetes. Study at large: Across the samples, approximately 98,000,000 sorted cells were examined in total.

Germline V lookup: CDR1 SNHLY, CDR2 FYNNEI. V was clipped by 1 base and J by 7 bases, with 4 bases between them. This CDR3 region has 11 residues. The isolated RNA, all of it, was reverse transcribed, so expressed TCRB transcripts were what got sequenced. Libraries were prepared by immunoSEQ multiplex PCR; TCRdb keeps only in-frame clonotypes and omits some of them. There are approximately 250,000 clones in the sample; 13% to 15% occur only once, and around 0.03% lies in the top ten. This clonotype was obtained from a woman in her forties in good health. Sequenced input: naive CD4+ T cells from blood. The V gene is TRBV2, the J gene TRBJ2-5; D is uncertain. The CDR3 bases are TGTGCCAGCAGTGAAGTATGGACCCAGTACTTC. Its protein product is CASSEVWTQYF.